The clone carrying this T cell receptor beta chain was seen many times. The target antigen is unknown. Germline CDR1 SGHTA, CDR2 FQGNSA. The CDR3 is 12 amino acids. V shed 5 bases and J shed 4 bases, with 6 bases lying between them. This sample was included in a study of T cell repertoires in cytomegalovirus infection. Study results and caveats: CMV carriers with the relevant HLA were identified by cumulative public TCR beta family frequency.

TCRdb re-analysed the reads in MiXCR, keeping a single row per CDR3 protein. This table has about 150,000 distinct CDR3 sequences, roughly a quarter appearing once. The gene calls are TRBV7-2 and TRBJ1-5; D uncertain. This TCR came from a human donor in good health (CMV status not recorded). Some clones in this sample may be carry-over from other donors' samples. Sequenced: PBMCs. CDR3 DNA: TGTGCCAGCAGCCGTCTGAATCAGCCCCAGCATTTT. This encodes CASSRLNQPQHF.